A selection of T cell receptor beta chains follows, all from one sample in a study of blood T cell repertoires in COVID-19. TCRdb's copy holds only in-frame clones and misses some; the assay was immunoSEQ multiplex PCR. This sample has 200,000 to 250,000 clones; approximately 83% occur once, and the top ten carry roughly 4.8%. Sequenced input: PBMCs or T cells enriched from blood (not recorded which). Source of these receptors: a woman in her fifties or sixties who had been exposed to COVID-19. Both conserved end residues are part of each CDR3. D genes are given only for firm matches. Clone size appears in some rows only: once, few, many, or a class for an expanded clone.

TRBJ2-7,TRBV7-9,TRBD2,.,CASSLAGGDYEQYF,TGTGCCAGCTCCCTAGCGGGGGGCGACTACGAGCAGTACTTC
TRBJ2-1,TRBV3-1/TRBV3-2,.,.,CASSQFPLVSYNEQFF,TGTGCCAGCAGCCAGTTCCCACTGGTCTCCTACAATGAGCAGTTCTTC
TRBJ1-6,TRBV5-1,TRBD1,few,CASSSGQGNSPLHF,TGCGCCAGCAGCTCGGGACAGGGTAATTCACCCCTCCACTTT
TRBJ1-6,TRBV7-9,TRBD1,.,CASSFGQGTPLHF,TGTGCCAGCAGCTTCGGACAGGGTACACCCCTCCACTTT
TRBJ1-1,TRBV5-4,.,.,CASSLRGGNTEAFF,TGTGCCAGCAGCTTGAGGGGGGGGAACACTGAAGCTTTCTTT
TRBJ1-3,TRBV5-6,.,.,CASSPRQERANTIYF,TGTGCCAGCAGCCCGAGGCAGGAGAGGGCAAACACCATATATTTT
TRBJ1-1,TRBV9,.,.,CASSRGQSTEAFF,TGTGCCAGCAGCCGCGGCCAGAGCACTGAAGCTTTCTTT
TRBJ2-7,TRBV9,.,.,CASSVGQVGEQYF,TGTGCCAGCAGCGTAGGGCAGGTAGGCGAGCAGTACTTC
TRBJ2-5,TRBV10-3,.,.,CAITGLPGETQYF,TGTGCCATCACGGGACTTCCTGGGGAGACCCAGTACTTC
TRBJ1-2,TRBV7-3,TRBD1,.,CASSYTGGSGYTF,TGTGCCAGCAGTTATACAGGGGGCTCTGGCTACACCTTC
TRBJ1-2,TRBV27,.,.,CASSSRDLAAYGYTF,TGTGCCAGCAGTTCCCGGGATCTCGCGGCCTATGGCTACACCTTC
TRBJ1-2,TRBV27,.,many,CASSLMGSSNYGYTF,TGTGCCAGCAGTTTAATGGGCAGCTCTAACTATGGCTACACCTTC
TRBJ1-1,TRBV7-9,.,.,CASSPYGGDRYTEAFF,TGTGCCAGCAGCCCATACGGGGGTGATCGGTACACTGAAGCTTTCTTT
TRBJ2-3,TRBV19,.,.,CATGLAEKRDTQYF,TGTGCCACCGGACTTGCGGAAAAGAGGGATACGCAGTATTTT
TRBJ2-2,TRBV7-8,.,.,CASSLLNTGELFF,TGTGCCAGCAGCTTACTGAACACCGGGGAGCTGTTTTTT
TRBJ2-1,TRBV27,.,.,CASSPMGRVHEQFF,TGTGCCAGCAGCCCTATGGGCAGGGTACATGAGCAGTTCTTC
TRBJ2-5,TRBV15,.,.,CATSQGFQETQYF,TGTGCCACCAGTCAGGGCTTCCAAGAGACCCAGTACTTC
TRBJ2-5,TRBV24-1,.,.,CATNEGAEETQYF,TGTGCCACCAACGAAGGAGCGGAAGAGACCCAGTACTTC
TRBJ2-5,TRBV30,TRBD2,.,CALTSGPNQETQYF,TGTGCCTTGACTAGCGGCCCTAACCAAGAGACCCAGTACTTC
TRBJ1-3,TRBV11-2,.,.,CASSFLGNTIYF,TGTGCCAGCAGCTTCCTCGGAAACACCATATATTTT
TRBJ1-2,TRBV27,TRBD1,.,CASSFNLGTGAMGYGYTF,TGTGCCAGCAGTTTCAATTTAGGGACAGGGGCCATGGGCTATGGCTACACCTTC
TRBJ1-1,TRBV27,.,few,CARGPREGNTEAFF,TGTGCCAGGGGTCCTAGGGAGGGGAACACTGAAGCTTTCTTT
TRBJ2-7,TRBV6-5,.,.,CASSYGQIYEQYF,TGTGCCAGCAGTTACGGGCAGATCTACGAGCAGTACTTC
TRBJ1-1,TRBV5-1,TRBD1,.,CASSRRTGVNTEAFF,TGCGCCAGCAGCAGGCGGACAGGGGTGAACACTGAAGCTTTCTTT
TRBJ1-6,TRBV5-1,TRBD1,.,CASSLGQGWSPLHF,TGCGCCAGCAGCTTGGGACAGGGGTGGTCACCCCTCCACTTT
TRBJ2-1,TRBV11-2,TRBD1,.,CASSLGIRDRVVEQFF,TGTGCCAGCAGCTTAGGAATCCGGGACAGGGTGGTCGAGCAGTTCTTC
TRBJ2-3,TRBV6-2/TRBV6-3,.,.,CASSPLGRGAQYF,TGTGCCAGCAGTCCCCTCGGACGGGGTGCGCAGTATTTT
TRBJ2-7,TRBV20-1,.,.,CSARAPYEQYF,TGCAGTGCTAGGGCCCCCTACGAGCAGTACTTC
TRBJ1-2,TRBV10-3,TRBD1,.,CAISLGQGADGYTF,TGTGCCATCAGTTTAGGTCAGGGGGCGGATGGCTACACCTTC
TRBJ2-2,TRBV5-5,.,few,CASRYRTSDTGELFF,TGTGCCAGCCGCTACAGGACCAGCGATACCGGGGAGCTGTTTTTT
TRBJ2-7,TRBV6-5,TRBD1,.,CATTPGQGHEQYF,TGTGCCACCACACCGGGACAGGGCCACGAGCAGTACTTC
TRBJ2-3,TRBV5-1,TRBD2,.,CASSLAASGATDTQYF,TGCGCCAGCAGCTTGGCGGCTAGCGGGGCCACAGATACGCAGTATTTT
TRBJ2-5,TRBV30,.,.,CAWTPGGRETQYF,TGTGCCTGGACACCAGGGGGGAGGGAGACCCAGTACTTC
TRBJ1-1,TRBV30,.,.,CAWTGVSISTEAFF,TGTGCCTGGACCGGGGTGTCTATAAGCACTGAAGCTTTCTTT
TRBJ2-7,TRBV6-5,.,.,CASRGSGPLGYEQYF,TGTGCCAGCAGGGGCTCCGGTCCTCTGGGCTACGAGCAGTACTTC